This T cell receptor (beta chain) was found in a study of blood T cells in healthy people across ages. The CDR3 length is 13 residues. Deletions cut 4 bases from V and 7 bases from J, with 12 bases between. Germline CDR1 and CDR2: SGHDT and YYEEEE. This clonotype was detected a few times. Per individual sample, total RNA of at least 6 micrograms was extracted. A second about 7 to 11 cycle PCR used barcoded and J-beta primers. Via MiXCR, TCRdb re-called the 5' RACE reads, giving one row per CDR3 protein. Seen here are some 760,000 distinct CDR3 sequences, about 25% observed once, and the top ten hold 9.4%. These records were also assigned to another study, of T cells of mothers and their children.

This receptor was identified in a boy aged 5-17 years in good health. The sample taken for sequencing was blood. The genes are TRBV5-6 and TRBJ2-1; D uncertain. This CDR3 is CASSVRRRNEQFF. CDR3 DNA sequence: TGTGCCAGCAGCGTGAGGCGACGTAATGAGCAGTTCTTC. Complete variable domain (other parts from reference TRBV5-6 and TRBJ2-1): DAGVTQSPTHLIKTRGQQVTLRCSPKSGHDTVSWYQQALGQGPQFIFQYYEEEERQRGNFPDRFSGHQFPNYSSELNVNALLLGDSALYLCASSVRRRNEQFFGPGTRLTVL.